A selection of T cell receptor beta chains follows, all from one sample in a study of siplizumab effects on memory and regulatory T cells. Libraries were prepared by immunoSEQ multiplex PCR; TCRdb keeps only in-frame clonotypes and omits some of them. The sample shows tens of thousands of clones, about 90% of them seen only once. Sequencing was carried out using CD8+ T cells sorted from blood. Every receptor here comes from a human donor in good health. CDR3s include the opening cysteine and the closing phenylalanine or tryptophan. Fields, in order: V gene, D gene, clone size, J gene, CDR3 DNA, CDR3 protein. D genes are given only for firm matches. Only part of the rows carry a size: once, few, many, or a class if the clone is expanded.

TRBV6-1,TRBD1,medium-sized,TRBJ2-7,TGTGCCAGCAGTGAAGCGTCGGGACAGGGTCACTACGAGCAGTACTTC,CASSEASGQGHYEQYF
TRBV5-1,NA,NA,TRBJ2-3,TGCGCCAGCAGCTTGGTGGGTTTCACAGATACGCAGTATTTT,CASSLVGFTDTQYF
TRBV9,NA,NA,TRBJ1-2,TGTGCCAGCACAGGAGTCTATGGCTACACCTTC,CASTGVYGYTF
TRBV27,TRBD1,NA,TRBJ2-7,TGTGCCAGCAGTTTATTAGGGGACAGGGGCTACGAGCAGTACTTC,CASSLLGDRGYEQYF
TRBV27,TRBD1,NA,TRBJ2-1,TGTGCCAGCAGTTTTCTCACCGAGCAGGGGGCCTCCTACAATGAGCAGTTCTTC,CASSFLTEQGASYNEQFF
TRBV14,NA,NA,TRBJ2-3,TGTGCCAGCAGCCGCGACAGGAGTCCATACCTTAAGGAGTATTTT,CASSRDRSPYLKEYF
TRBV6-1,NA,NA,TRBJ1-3,TGTGCCAGCGGTAACGGTTTTTCTGGAAACACCATATATTTT,CASGNGFSGNTIYF
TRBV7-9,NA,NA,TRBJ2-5,TGTGCCAGCAGCTTAACCCGACTTAGGCCGGACAGAGAGACCCAGTACTTC,CASSLTRLRPDRETQYF
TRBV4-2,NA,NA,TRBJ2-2,TGTGCCAGCAGCCAAGTTTCAGGGGAAGCCGGGGAGCTGTTTTTT,CASSQVSGEAGELFF
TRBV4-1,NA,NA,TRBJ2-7,TGCGCCAGCAGCCAAGCAATCACCGGGACGAACTACGAGCAGTACTTC,CASSQAITGTNYEQYF
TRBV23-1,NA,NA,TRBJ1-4,TGCGCCAGCTTCCATCATGAAAAACTGTTTTTT,CASFHHEKLFF
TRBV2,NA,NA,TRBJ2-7,TGTGCCAGCAGATCTGGGGGGTCGTCTGGTTCCTACGAGCAGTACTTC,CASRSGGSSGSYEQYF
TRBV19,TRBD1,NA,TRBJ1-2,TGTGCCAGTAGTACGACAGGGGTTGGCTACACCTTC,CASSTTGVGYTF